Described below is a single TCR beta chain sequence and its context. Adult donors, all healthy and HIV-negative, had no recent acute infections or vaccinations. Authors' data handling: In the immunoSEQ data, sequences were junction-only and lacked quality scores, so filtering differed. The table came from immunoSEQ multiplex PCR; TCRdb's copy has only in-frame clones and leaves some out. The D gene and trimming were derived from the DNA, and the V and J assignments and clone size from that table. The table lists approximately 480,000 clones, about 79% of them singletons, with around 12% in the top ten. These data are taken from a study of shared clonotypes between healthy human individuals. V shed 7 bases and J 3 bases; nucleotides not matched to a gene: 9. The CDR3 runs 17 residues. Germline lookup yields CDR1 LNHDA and CDR2 SQIVND (reference sequence).

This receptor was identified in a woman in her forties in good health. Some clones in this sample may be carry-over from other donors' samples. Sequenced material: PBMCs. The chain links TRBV19 to TRBJ2-1; 13 bases match TRBD2. The CDR3 sequence is CASTPGLAGALYNEQFF. The CDR3 DNA is TGTGCCAGTACCCCCGGACTAGCGGGAGCCCTCTACAATGAGCAGTTCTTC.